The T cell receptor beta chain described here comes from a study of blood T cell repertoires in COVID-19. Clones were read by immunoSEQ multiplex PCR, and TCRdb kept only the in-frame ones, dropping some. The sample lists 95,000 to 100,000 clones, around 94% occurring once. The germline V and J ends were trimmed by 7 bases and 6 bases, with 14 bases remaining between them. The CDR3 sequence is 13 residues long. Germline values: CDR1 LNHNV, CDR2 YYDKDF (reference sequence). The sample taken for sequencing was peripheral blood. This TCR was sampled from a man aged 50-60 years with active COVID-19. This chain connects TRBV15 to TRBJ2-3, with D hard to call. The CDR3 coding sequence is TGTGCCACCAACCTTAGGAGTCGGGATACGCAGTATTTT. Translation: CATNLRSRDTQYF.